Following are 7 T cell receptor beta chains from one sample sequenced in a study of CD8 T cells in Susac syndrome (dated by TCRdb to about 2019). To prepare the library, the immunoSEQ multiplex PCR assay was applied. RNA was extracted using the RNeasy kit, and roughly 0.45 to 1 microgram was reverse transcribed with random hexamers. TCRdb trimmed public reads at Q25 via fastp, called clones via MiXCR and kept in-frame beta chains. Merged by CDR3 protein, the rows form single entries marked with the most common genes and DNA. The sample includes about 76,000 distinct CDR3 sequences, with about 94% observed a single time. The ten largest clones take up 0.35% to 0.55% of the sample. The sample comprised CD8+ T cells from PBMCs. The receptors shown here come from a human donor with Susac syndrome.

The gene calls are TRBV5-5 and TRBJ2-7, with a possible D match to TRBD1 (5 bases). The length of the CDR3 is 15 residues. Trimming pared 0 bases from V and 3 bases from J, leaving 13 bases between. Germline CDR1 reads SGHKS; CDR2 reads YYEKEE (reference sequence). As DNA, the CDR3 is TGTGCCAGCAGCTTGGCCCAGGGCATCATCTACGAGCAGTACTTC. Translation: CASSLAQGIIYEQYF.

This clonotype has just a few counts. Here the CDR3 DNA reads TGCAGTGCTAGGGGGACCGCGGATTACGAGCAGTACTTC. Encoded protein: CSARGTADYEQYF. V gene TRBV20-1 combines with J gene TRBJ2-7; D may match TRBD1 or TRBD2 (5 bases each). This CDR3 is 13 amino acids long. V was cut by 3 bases and J by 4 bases, with 13 bases left in between. The germline CDR1 and CDR2 sequences are DFQATT and SNEGSKA (reference sequence).

V gene TRBV13 combines with J gene TRBJ2-3; TRBD2 matches at 8 bases. Unmatched junction bases numbered 9, after V lost 4 bases and J lost 0 bases. CDR3 length: 17 amino acids. The V gene's germline CDR1 is PRHDT and CDR2 FYEKMQ (reference sequence). The CDR3 here is CASSYPLSGASTDTQYF. The CDR3 DNA sequence: TGTGCCAGCAGCTATCCACTTAGCGGGGCTAGCACAGATACGCAGTATTTT.

The chain has TRBV6-2 or TRBV6-3 and TRBJ2-7; TRBD2 is a possible D gene (7 bases). V lost 5 bases and J lost 2, with 19 bases in between. Germline CDR1 MNHEY, CDR2 SVGEGT. This CDR3 is 16 amino acids long. This CDR3 is CASSAPGSGTTYEQYF. CDR3 DNA: TGTGCCAGCAGTGCCCCGGGGAGCGGGACAACCTACGAGCAGTACTTC.

The chain combines TRBV12-3 or TRBV12-4 with TRBJ2-5; 10 bases agree with TRBD1. J gave up 3 bases and V 4 bases, and 8 bases lay outside the gene matches. CDR3 length: 16 residues. The CDR3: CASSYYLGTGEETQYF. CDR3 bases: TGTGCCAGCAGTTACTATCTCGGGACAGGGGAAGAGACCCAGTACTTC.

The chain carries TRBV6-1 and TRBJ2-7, with 14 bases lining up with TRBD2. V dropped 5 bases and J dropped 3; count of bases not matched to a gene: 9. Germline CDR1 reads MNHNS; CDR2 reads SASEGT. The CDR3 contains 17 residues. The CDR3 sequence is CASSTGTSGSSGYEQYF. In DNA, the CDR3 is TGTGCCAGCAGTACCGGGACTAGCGGGAGTTCGGGCTACGAGCAGTACTTC.

V and J are TRBV14 and TRBJ1-1; the D gene is possibly TRBD1 (5 bases). V shed 4 bases and J shed 10 bases, with 22 bases lying between them. The CDR3 contains 15 residues. Germline loops: CDR1 SGHDN, CDR2 FVKESK. For the CDR3, the DNA is TGTGCCAGCAGCCCGTGGGGGGATAGGGGTGACGGAGCTTTCTTT. Translated, it gives CASSPWGDRGDGAFF.